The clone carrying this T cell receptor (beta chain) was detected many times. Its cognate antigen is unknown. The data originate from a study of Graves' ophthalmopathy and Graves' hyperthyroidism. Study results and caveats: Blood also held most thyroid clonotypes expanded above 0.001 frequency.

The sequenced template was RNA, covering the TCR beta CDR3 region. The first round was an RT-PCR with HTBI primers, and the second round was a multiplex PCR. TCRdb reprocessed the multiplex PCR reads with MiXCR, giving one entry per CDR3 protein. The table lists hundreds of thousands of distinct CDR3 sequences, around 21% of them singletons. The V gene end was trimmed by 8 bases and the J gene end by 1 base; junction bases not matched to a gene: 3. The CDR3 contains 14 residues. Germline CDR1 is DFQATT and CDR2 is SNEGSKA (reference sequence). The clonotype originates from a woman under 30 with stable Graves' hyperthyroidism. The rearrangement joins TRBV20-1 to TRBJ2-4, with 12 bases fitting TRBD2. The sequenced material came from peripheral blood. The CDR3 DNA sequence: TGCAGTACGCTAGCGGGAGGGGCCAAAAACATTCAGTACTTC. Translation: CSTLAGGAKNIQYF.